This T cell receptor beta chain was identified in a study of cytomegalovirus exposure and HLA in healthy donors. Study information: As released early, the data held 70 million to 100 million unique TCRs from HLA-typed donors.

Primers: 60 Vbeta forward and 13 Jbeta reverse. The protocol was immunoSEQ multiplex PCR, while the TCRdb copy is restricted to in-frame clones and leaves out a portion. Of 40,000 to 55,000 clones detected, around 73% appear once; the ten largest clones hold around 2.9%. About this clone: Its antigen is as yet unknown.

Regarding the study as a whole: Looking again later, the authors saw that most CMV-associated TCR beta chains seemed HLA-restricted. In an earlier analysis, productive rearrangement rates for most beta V segments clustered near 87% or 30%. In a later analysis, specific HLA alleles were associated with approximately 17,000 TCR beta sequences at a 0.05 false discovery rate.

The CDR3 has 13 amino acids. The ends were cut back, 1 base at V and 9 bases at J, with 14 bases in the middle. Germline V CDR1 and CDR2: GTSNPN, SVGIG (reference sequence). The chain recombines TRBV30 with TRBJ2-3; tentative D call: TRBD2 (6 bases). This clonotype was obtained from a woman between 35 and 50 years old in good health and CMV-seropositive. The sequenced sample consisted of PBMCs. CDR3 residues: CAWSGDGGSTQYF. In nucleotides, the CDR3 is TGTGCCTGGAGTGGGGATGGGGGGTCCACGCAGTATTTT.